The 17 T cell receptor beta chains below come from one sample, sequenced in a study of cytomegalovirus exposure and HLA in healthy donors. This PCR relied on a set of 60 Vbeta primers and 13 Jbeta primers. Sequencing was performed with immunoSEQ multiplex PCR; in TCRdb, only in-frame clones are kept and a portion is missing. The sample has 110,000 to 150,000 clones; 65% to 80% are singletons. The sequenced sample was PBMCs. These receptors came from a male donor in good health and CMV-seropositive.

The V and J genes are TRBV29-1 and TRBJ1-2; possible D gene TRBD1, 6 bases. The V end lost 7 bases, the J end lost 6 bases, and 15 bases lay between the germline ends. CDR3 size: 12 residues. Germline assignment: CDR1 SQVTM and CDR2 ANQGSEA. CDR3 amino acids: CSARTGSNGYTF. CDR3 coding DNA: TGCAGCGCCCGAACAGGGTCCAATGGCTACACCTTC.

The chain couples TRBV10-3 to TRBJ2-7; tentatively, D is TRBD1 (5 bases). This CDR3 region has 13 residues. V lost 6 bases and J lost 2, with 11 bases in between. The germline gives CDR1 ENHRY, CDR2 SYGVKD. In nucleotides, the CDR3 is TGTGCCATCAGACAGGCGCTCCCCTACGAGCAGTACTTC. Translating it yields CAIRQALPYEQYF.

On this clone: The sample holds other DNA sequences that translate to the same CDR3. The chain couples TRBV19 to TRBJ1-5, with 11 bases that match TRBD1. The CDR3 totals 16 residues. Germline CDR1 reads LNHDA; CDR2 reads SQIVND (reference sequence). V shed 6 bases and J 0 bases; nucleotides not matched to a gene: 4. The CDR3 sequence: CASSGQGATSNQPQHF. The CDR3 nucleotides are TGTGCCAGTAGCGGACAGGGGGCGACTAGCAATCAGCCCCAGCATTTT.

As for this clone: Other nucleotide sequences in the sample specify the same CDR3. The V call is TRBV19, the J call TRBJ1-5; no clear D gene. CDR1 and CDR2 from the germline V gene are LNHDA and SQIVND (reference sequence). This CDR3 is 14 amino acids long. Trimming took off 5 bases at V and 7 bases at J, with 15 bases between the two ends. The CDR3 is CASSLGSPRQPQHF. The DNA for the CDR3 is TGTGCCAGTAGTCTCGGGTCTCCGAGACAGCCCCAGCATTTT.

This clone showed up just a few times. The chain joins TRBV19 to TRBJ1-2, with D maybe TRBD1 (5 bases). Trimming removed 3 bases from V and 10 bases from J, with 18 bases in between. Germline V gene lookup returns CDR1 LNHDA and CDR2 SQIVND (reference sequence). The CDR3 is made up of 14 amino acids. This chain's CDR3 is CASSIYSTGDVYTF. DNA for the CDR3: TGTGCCAGTAGTATCTACAGTACAGGAGATGTCTACACCTTC.

The chain links TRBV13 to TRBJ1-4; 7 positions agree with TRBD1. Germline loops: CDR1 PRHDT, CDR2 FYEKMQ (reference sequence). V shed 2 bases and J 4 bases; nucleotides not matched to a gene: 10. CDR3 length equals 17 residues. DNA for the CDR3: TGTGCCAGCAGCTTATCAGGGGGTGAGGTTTTTAATGAAAAACTGTTTTTT. Its protein product is CASSLSGGEVFNEKLFF.

J is TRBJ2-7 and V is TRBV28; D is undetermined. The CDR3 extends over 13 amino acids. Germline-derived CDR1 and CDR2 are MDHEN and SYDVKM. V was pared by 3 bases and J by 2 bases, with 8 bases between. CDR3: CASSFQQAYEQYF. The CDR3, as DNA: TGTGCCAGCAGTTTCCAGCAGGCCTACGAGCAGTACTTC.

Of note for this clone: Its ends do not fully match the called genes, so a read error is possible. The chain uses TRBV7-7 and TRBJ2-7; 9 bases line up with TRBD2. This CDR3 has 15 amino acids. Germline loops: CDR1 SSHAT, CDR2 FNYEAQ (reference sequence). The CDR3 DNA follows: TGTGCTAGCAGCTCTGGCCTAGCGGGGAAGAACGAGCAGTACTTC. Encoded protein: CASSSGLAGKNEQYF.

The chain combines TRBV6-5 with TRBJ2-3; TRBD1 is a possible D gene (5 bases). V lost 8 bases to trimming and J lost 1 base, with 10 bases between them. The CDR3 spans 13 residues. CDR1 is MNHEY, CDR2 SVGAGI, per germline. CDR3 DNA: TGTGCCAGCCTCCAGACAGGCACAGATACGCAGTATTTT. Translated, it gives CASLQTGTDTQYF.

The J gene is TRBJ1-1, the V gene TRBV12-5; D is perhaps TRBD1 (5 bases). V lost 2 bases and J lost 5, with 15 bases in between. The CDR3 contains 15 residues. Looked up from germline, CDR1 is LGHNT and CDR2 is FRNRAP. CDR3 residues: CASGLSQGGRTEAFF. In DNA, the CDR3 is TGTGCTAGTGGTTTGAGCCAGGGAGGTAGAACTGAAGCTTTCTTT.

The chain has TRBV4-1 and TRBJ1-2; TRBD1 agrees at 8 bases. Trimming cost V 1 base and J 7 bases; bases outside gene matches: 2. This CDR3 region has 13 residues. Germline V gene lookup returns CDR1 MGHRA and CDR2 YSYEKL. The CDR3 loop reads CASSQGTGSGYTF. CDR3 nucleotides: TGCGCCAGCAGCCAAGGGACAGGGAGTGGCTACACCTTC.

The chain has TRBV7-3 and TRBJ2-1; D may be TRBD1 (5 bases). V was trimmed by 0 bases and J by 12 bases, leaving 12 bases between them. The germline V gene encodes CDR1 SGHTA and CDR2 FQGTGA. The CDR3 has 13 amino acids. The CDR3 nucleotides read TGTGCCAGCAGCTTAACCCGGGTGACAGTGCAGTTCTTC. Its translation is CASSLTRVTVQFF.

The chain employs TRBV7-8 and TRBJ2-7, with TRBD1 as a possible D gene (6 bases). Germline V gene sequence: CDR1 SGHVS, CDR2 FQNEAQ. Trimming took 5 bases from V and 5 from J, leaving 13 bases between them. This CDR3 region has 13 residues. CDR3 loop: CASSLNRDNEQYF. In DNA form, the CDR3 reads TGTGCCAGCAGCCTAAACCGGGACAACGAGCAGTACTTC.

This chain joins TRBV19 and TRBJ2-5; D is perhaps TRBD1 (6 bases). The DNA end favors TRBJ2-7, so the J call may be wrong. The CDR3 loop spans 14 amino acids. Per the germline V gene, CDR1 is LNHDA and CDR2 is SQIVND (reference sequence). DNA of the CDR3: TGTGCCAGTAGTTTTTCAGGGGACACCTACGAGCAGTACTTC. This encodes CASSFSGDTYEQYF.

With regard to this clone: Germline is not matched at one junction end, which may reflect a read error. This chain uses TRBV5-6 with TRBJ1-2; D is ambiguous. Germline lookup yields CDR1 SGHDT and CDR2 YYEEEE. This CDR3 contains 13 residues. In DNA, the CDR3 is TGTGCCAGCAGCTTCAACGGGCCCCCGGTGGGAGCCTTC. Its protein is CASSFNGPPVGAF. Supplemented by reference TRBV5-6 and TRBJ1-2, the full variable domain reads DAGVTQSPTHLIKTRGQQVTLRCSPKSGHDTVSWYQQALGQGPQFIFQYYEEEERQRGNFPDRFSGHQFPNYSSELNVNALLLGDSALYLCASSFNGPPVGAFGSGTRLTVV.

In DNA form, the CDR3 reads TGTGCCAGCAGAATACTAGGGAGCTTGGGCTACACCTTC. This sequence encodes CASRILGSLGYTF. The rearrangement uses TRBV28 and TRBJ1-2, with no clear D. This CDR3 has 13 residues. Per germline, CDR1 MDHEN and CDR2 SYDVKM. The V and J ends lost 6 bases and 8 bases respectively, with 16 bases between them.

This clone was observed a single time. The CDR3 region is CAIRDSPNYGYTF. The CDR3 DNA is TGTGCCATCAGGGACAGCCCTAACTATGGCTACACCTTC. The V call is TRBV5-8, the J call TRBJ1-2; 7 bases align to TRBD1. Trimming cost V 9 bases and J 0 bases; bases outside gene matches: 5. The CDR3 is 13 residues long. Germline V gene sequence: CDR1 SGHTS, CDR2 YDEGEE.